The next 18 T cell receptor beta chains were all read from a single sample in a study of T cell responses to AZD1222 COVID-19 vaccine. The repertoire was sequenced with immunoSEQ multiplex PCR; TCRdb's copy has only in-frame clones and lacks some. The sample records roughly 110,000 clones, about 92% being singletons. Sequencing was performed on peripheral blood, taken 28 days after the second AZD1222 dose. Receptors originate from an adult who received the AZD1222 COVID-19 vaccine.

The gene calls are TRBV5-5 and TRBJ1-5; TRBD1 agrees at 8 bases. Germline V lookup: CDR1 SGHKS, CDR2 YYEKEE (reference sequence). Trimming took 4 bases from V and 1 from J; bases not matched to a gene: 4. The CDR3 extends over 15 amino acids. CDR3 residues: CASSPDRGSNQPQHF. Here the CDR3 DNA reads TGTGCCAGCAGCCCTGACAGGGGAAGCAATCAGCCCCAGCATTTT.

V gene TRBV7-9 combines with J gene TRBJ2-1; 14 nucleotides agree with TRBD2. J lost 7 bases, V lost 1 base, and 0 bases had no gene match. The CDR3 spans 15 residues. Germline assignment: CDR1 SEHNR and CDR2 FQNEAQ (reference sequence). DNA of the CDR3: TGTGCCAGCAGCTTAGGGACTAGCGGGAGGAATGAGCAGTTCTTC. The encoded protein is CASSLGTSGRNEQFF.

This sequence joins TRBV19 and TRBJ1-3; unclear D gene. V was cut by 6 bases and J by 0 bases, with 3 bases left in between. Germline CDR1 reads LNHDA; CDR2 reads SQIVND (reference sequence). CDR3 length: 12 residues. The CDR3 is CASSLSGNTIYF. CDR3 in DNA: TGTGCCAGTAGCCTCTCTGGAAACACCATATATTTT.

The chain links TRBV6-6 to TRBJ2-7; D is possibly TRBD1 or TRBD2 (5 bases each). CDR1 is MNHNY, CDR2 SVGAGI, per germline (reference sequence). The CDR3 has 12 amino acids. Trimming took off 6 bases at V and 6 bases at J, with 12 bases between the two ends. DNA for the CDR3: TGTGCCAGCAGGTCTCGGGACCGCGAGCAGTACTTC. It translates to CASRSRDREQYF.

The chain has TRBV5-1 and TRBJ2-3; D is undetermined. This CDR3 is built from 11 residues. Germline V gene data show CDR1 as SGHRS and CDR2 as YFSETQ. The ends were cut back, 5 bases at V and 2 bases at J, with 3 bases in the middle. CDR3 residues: CASRFTDTQYF. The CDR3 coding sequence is TGCGCCAGCAGATTCACAGATACGCAGTATTTT.

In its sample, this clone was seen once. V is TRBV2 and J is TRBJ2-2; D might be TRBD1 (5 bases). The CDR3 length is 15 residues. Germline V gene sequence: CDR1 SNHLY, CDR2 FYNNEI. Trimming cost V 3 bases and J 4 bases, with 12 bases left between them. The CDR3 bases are TGTGCCAGCAGTGACTTAGGGGATCCCACCGGGGAGCTGTTTTTT. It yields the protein CASSDLGDPTGELFF.

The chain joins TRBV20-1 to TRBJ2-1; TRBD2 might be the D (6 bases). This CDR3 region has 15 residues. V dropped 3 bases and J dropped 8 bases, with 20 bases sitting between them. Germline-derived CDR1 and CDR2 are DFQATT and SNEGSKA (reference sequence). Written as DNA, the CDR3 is TGCAGTGCTAGTAGTTGGCTAGCGAGCTTCCATGAGCAGTTCTTC. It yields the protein CSASSWLASFHEQFF.

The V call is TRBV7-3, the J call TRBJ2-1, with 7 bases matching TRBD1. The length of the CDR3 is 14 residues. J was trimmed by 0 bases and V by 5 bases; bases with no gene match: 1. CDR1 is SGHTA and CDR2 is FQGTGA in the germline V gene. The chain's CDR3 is CASSPGGSYNEQFF. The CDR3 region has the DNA TGTGCCAGCAGCCCAGGGGGCTCCTACAATGAGCAGTTCTTC.

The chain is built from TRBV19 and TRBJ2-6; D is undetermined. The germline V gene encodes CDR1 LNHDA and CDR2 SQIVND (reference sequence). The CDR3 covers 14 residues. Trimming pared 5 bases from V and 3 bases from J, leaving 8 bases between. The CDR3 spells CASSPARGANVLTF. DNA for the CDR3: TGTGCCAGTAGTCCCGCTCGTGGGGCCAACGTCCTGACTTTC.

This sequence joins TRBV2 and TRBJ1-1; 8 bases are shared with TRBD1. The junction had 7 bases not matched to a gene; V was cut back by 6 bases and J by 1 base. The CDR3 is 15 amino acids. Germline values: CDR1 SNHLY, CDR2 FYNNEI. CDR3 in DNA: TGTGCCAGCAGAGAACAGGGGGTGGCGAACACTGAAGCTTTCTTT. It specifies CASREQGVANTEAFF.

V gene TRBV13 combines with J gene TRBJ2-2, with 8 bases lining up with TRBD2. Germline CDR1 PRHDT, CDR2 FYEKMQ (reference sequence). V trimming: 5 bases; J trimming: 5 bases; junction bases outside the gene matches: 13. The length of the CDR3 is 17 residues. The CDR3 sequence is CASSHRSGRWPTGELFF. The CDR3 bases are TGTGCCAGCAGCCACAGAAGCGGGAGATGGCCAACCGGGGAGCTGTTTTTT.

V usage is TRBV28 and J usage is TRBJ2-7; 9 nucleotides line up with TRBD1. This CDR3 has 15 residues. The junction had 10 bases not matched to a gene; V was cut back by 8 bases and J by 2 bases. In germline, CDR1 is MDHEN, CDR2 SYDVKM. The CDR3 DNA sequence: TGTGCCAGCGGGGACAGGGCGCTTCTTCCCTACGAGCAGTACTTC. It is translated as CASGDRALLPYEQYF.

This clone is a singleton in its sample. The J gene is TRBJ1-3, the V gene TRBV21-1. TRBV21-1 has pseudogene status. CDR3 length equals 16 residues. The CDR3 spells CASSKVREYRGNTIYF. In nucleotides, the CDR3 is TGTGCCAGCAGCAAAGTTCGGGAGTACAGGGGAAACACCATATATTTT.

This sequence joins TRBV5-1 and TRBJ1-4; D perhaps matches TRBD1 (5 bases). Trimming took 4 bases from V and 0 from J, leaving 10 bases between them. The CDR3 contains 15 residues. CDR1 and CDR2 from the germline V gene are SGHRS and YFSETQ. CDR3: CASSTQGATNEKLFF. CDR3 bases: TGCGCCAGCAGCACTCAGGGCGCAACTAATGAAAAACTGTTTTTT.

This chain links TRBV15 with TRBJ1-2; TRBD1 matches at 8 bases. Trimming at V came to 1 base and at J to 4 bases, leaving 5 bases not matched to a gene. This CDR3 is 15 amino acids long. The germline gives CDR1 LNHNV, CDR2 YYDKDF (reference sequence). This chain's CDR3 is CATSRGRTGIYGYTF. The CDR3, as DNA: TGTGCCACCAGCAGAGGCAGGACAGGGATCTATGGCTACACCTTC.

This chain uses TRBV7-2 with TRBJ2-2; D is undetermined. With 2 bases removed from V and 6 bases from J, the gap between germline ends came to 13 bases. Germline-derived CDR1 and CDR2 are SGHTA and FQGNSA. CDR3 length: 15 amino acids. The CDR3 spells CASSLYSQVAGELFF. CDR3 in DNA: TGTGCCAGCAGCTTATATAGCCAGGTAGCCGGGGAGCTGTTTTTT.

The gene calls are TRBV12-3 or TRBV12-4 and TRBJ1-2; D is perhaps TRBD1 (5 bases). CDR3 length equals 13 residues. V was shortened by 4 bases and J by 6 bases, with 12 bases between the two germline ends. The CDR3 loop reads CASSYSGRDGYTF. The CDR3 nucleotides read TGTGCCAGCAGTTACTCAGGGAGGGATGGCTACACCTTC.

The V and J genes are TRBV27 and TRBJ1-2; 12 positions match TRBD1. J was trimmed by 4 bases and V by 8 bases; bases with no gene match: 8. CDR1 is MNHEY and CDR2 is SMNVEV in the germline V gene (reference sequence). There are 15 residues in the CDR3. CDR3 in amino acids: CASSRDRGLVYGYTF. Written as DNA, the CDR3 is TGTGCCAGCTCTCGGGACAGGGGGCTGGTCTATGGCTACACCTTC.